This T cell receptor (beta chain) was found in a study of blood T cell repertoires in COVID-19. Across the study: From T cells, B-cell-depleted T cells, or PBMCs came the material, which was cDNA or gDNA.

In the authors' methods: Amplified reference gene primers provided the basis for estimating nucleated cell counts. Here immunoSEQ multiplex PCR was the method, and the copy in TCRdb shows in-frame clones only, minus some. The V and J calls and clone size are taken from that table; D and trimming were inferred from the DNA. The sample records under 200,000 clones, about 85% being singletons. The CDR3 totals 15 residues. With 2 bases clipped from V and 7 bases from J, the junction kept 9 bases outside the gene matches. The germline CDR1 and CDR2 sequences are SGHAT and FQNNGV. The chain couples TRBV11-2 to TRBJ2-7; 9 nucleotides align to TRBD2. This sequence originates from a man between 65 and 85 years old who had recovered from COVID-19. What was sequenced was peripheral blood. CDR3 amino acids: CASSLSRGGAWEQYF. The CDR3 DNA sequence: TGTGCCAGCAGCTTAAGCCGCGGGGGGGCCTGGGAGCAGTACTTC.